The 30 T cell receptor beta chains in this list originate from one sample, sequenced in a study of T-cell reconstitution after alpha-beta-depleted transplantation in children. Construction of the TCRbeta library involved unique molecular identifiers. MiXCR was run by TCRdb on the PCR reads, yielding one entry per CDR3 protein. The repertoire holds approximately 650,000 distinct CDR3 sequences, with approximately 14% as singletons. Here the sequenced sample was PBMCs, taken before TCRalphabeta/CD19-depleted stem cell transplant. These receptors came from a girl aged 2-9 years with congenital amegakaryocytic thrombocytopenia, due to receive a stem cell transplant.

This clonotype was seen at least ten times. This chain uses TRBV20-1 with TRBJ2-2, with 9 bases matching TRBD1. The CDR3 is made up of 15 amino acids. The germline V gene has CDR1 DFQATT and CDR2 SNEGSKA (reference sequence). Trimming removed 6 bases from V and 7 bases from J; junction bases left unmatched: 12. The CDR3 is CSAGTGTGRSGELFF. DNA for the CDR3: TGCAGTGCCGGCACCGGGACAGGGAGGAGCGGGGAGCTGTTTTTT.

This clonotype was seen a handful of times. Here the CDR3 reads CASSLLGSYFSGANVLTF. CDR3 sequence (DNA): TGTGCCAGCAGTTTACTCGGCAGTTACTTCTCTGGGGCCAACGTCCTGACTTTC. V gene TRBV12-3 or TRBV12-4 combines with J gene TRBJ2-6; D unresolved. The V and J ends lost 2 bases and 0 bases respectively, with 14 bases between them. This CDR3 is built from 18 residues.

Many counts were recorded for this clonotype. The chain couples TRBV5-1 to TRBJ1-5, with D possibly matching TRBD1 (5 bases). Between the trimmed V and J ends, which lost 2 bases and 5 bases, there was a span of 11 bases. This CDR3 is built from 14 residues. The germline V gene has CDR1 SGHRS and CDR2 YFSETQ. In DNA form, the CDR3 reads TGCGCCAGCAGCTTTGGGGGGATTGATCAGCCCCAGCATTTT. Amino acids: CASSFGGIDQPQHF.

The chain links TRBV11-1 to TRBJ1-3; D not certain. CDR3 length: 14 residues. The germline CDR1 and CDR2 sequences are SGHAT and FQDESV (reference sequence). Trimming pared 4 bases from V and 0 bases from J, leaving 7 bases between. The CDR3 DNA reads as TGTGCCAGCAGCTGGGAACACTCTGGAAACACCATATATTTT. Amino acid sequence: CASSWEHSGNTIYF.

This chain links TRBV5-1 with TRBJ1-1; a possible D gene is TRBD1 (5 bases). This CDR3 spans 14 amino acids. In germline, CDR1 is SGHRS, CDR2 YFSETQ. V gave up 2 bases and J gave up 6 bases, with 14 bases separating them. CDR3 DNA: TGCGCCAGCAGCTTTGGGAAACAGGTATCTGAAGCTTTCTTT. Protein product: CASSFGKQVSEAFF.

This clonotype was detected ten times or more. This sequence joins TRBV5-6 and TRBJ2-1; 10 bases fit TRBD2. The germline V gene encodes CDR1 SGHDT and CDR2 YYEEEE. This CDR3 has 17 residues. The junction had 16 bases not matched to a gene; V was cut back by 7 bases and J by 6 bases. CDR3: CASGRVWASGRFNEQFF. CDR3 coding DNA: TGTGCCAGCGGACGTGTTTGGGCTAGCGGGAGATTCAATGAGCAGTTCTTC.

The CDR3 nucleotides are TGCAGTGGCAGAATAGCGGGGCCCTCCTACGAGCAGTACTTC. Amino acid sequence: CSGRIAGPSYEQYF. V usage is TRBV20-1 and J usage is TRBJ2-7; 8 bases match TRBD2. This CDR3 region has 14 residues. V lost 7 bases, J lost 0 bases, and 8 bases stayed unmatched. The germline V gene encodes CDR1 DFQATT and CDR2 SNEGSKA (reference sequence).

This clonotype was seen more than once but under ten times. The rearrangement joins TRBV20-1 to TRBJ2-5, with D perhaps matching TRBD1 (5 bases). The length of the CDR3 is 13 residues. Germline V lookup: CDR1 DFQATT, CDR2 SNEGSKA (reference sequence). Here the CDR3 DNA reads TGCAGCGTGGATGGGGCTAGCCAAGAGACCCAGTACTTC. Protein: CSVDGASQETQYF.

The CDR3 DNA reads as TGTGCCTGGAGTCCGACTGGAAACATTCAGTACTTC. Amino acid sequence: CAWSPTGNIQYF. This rearrangement joins TRBV30 to TRBJ2-4; D is unclear. Germline CDR1 GTSNPN, CDR2 SVGIG (reference sequence). The CDR3 spans 12 residues. Trimming took off 2 bases at V and 6 bases at J, with 8 bases between the two ends. The full variable domain, with the rest looked up from reference TRBV30 and TRBJ2-4, is SQTIHQWPATLVQPVGSPLSLECTVEGTSNPNLYWYRQAAGRGLQLLFYSVGIGQISSEVPQNLSASRPQDRQFILSSKKLLLSDSGFYLCAWSPTGNIQYFGAGTRLSVL.

This clonotype was observed a handful of times. The chain uses TRBV20-1 and TRBJ2-7, with D perhaps assigned TRBD1 or TRBD2 (5 bases each). The CDR3 runs to 14 residues. The V and J ends lost 6 bases and 3 bases respectively, with 18 bases between them. Per germline, CDR1 DFQATT and CDR2 SNEGSKA (reference sequence). CDR3 coding DNA: TGCAGTGCCGAGGGACCAAGACCGCTCTACGAGCAGTACTTC. It encodes CSAEGPRPLYEQYF.

The rearrangement uses TRBV5-5 and TRBJ2-2; 8 bases agree with TRBD1. Trimming cost V 3 bases and J 7 bases; bases outside gene matches: 14. Germline V gene data show CDR1 as SGHKS and CDR2 as YYEKEE (reference sequence). This CDR3 is 17 amino acids long. CDR3 bases: TGTGCCAGCAGCTCCACTCTCCGGACAGGGTGGGTCGGGGAGCTGTTTTTT. Its protein product is CASSSTLRTGWVGELFF.

This clonotype has just a few counts. V usage is TRBV5-4 and J usage is TRBJ2-1; D call uncertain. The germline V and J ends were trimmed by 0 bases and 12 bases, with 16 bases remaining between them. The CDR3 loop spans 14 amino acids. The germline gives CDR1 SGHNT, CDR2 YYREEE (reference sequence). The CDR3, as DNA: TGTGCCAGCAGCTTGGCCGGCATGGTCGTTGGGCAGTTCTTC. Amino acids: CASSLAGMVVGQFF. The entire variable domain, with the rest obtained from reference TRBV5-4 and TRBJ2-1, is as follows: ETGVTQSPTHLIKTRGQQVTLRCSSQSGHNTVSWYQQALGQGPQFIFQYYREEENGRGNFPPRFSGLQFPNYSSELNVNALELDDSALYLCASSLAGMVVGQFFGPGTRLTVL.

There are a few counts of this clonotype. The genes are TRBV7-2 and TRBJ2-1; D ambiguous. V lost 5 bases, J lost 5 bases, and 16 bases lay in between. The germline gives CDR1 SGHTA, CDR2 FQGNSA. The CDR3 is made up of 15 amino acids. The CDR3 sequence is CASSNPPTRHNEQFF. The CDR3 DNA reads TGTGCCAGCAGCAACCCCCCCACTCGGCACAATGAGCAGTTCTTC. The full variable domain, completed using reference TRBV7-2 and TRBJ2-1, is GAGVSQSPSNKVTEKGKDVELRCDPISGHTALYWYRQSLGQGLEFLIYFQGNSAPDKSGLPSDRFSAERTGGSVSTLTIQRTQQEDSAVYLCASSNPPTRHNEQFFGPGTRLTVL.

This clonotype appeared many times. The chain joins TRBV5-1 to TRBJ2-7; the match to TRBD2 covers 7 bases. V trimming: 3 bases; J trimming: 5 bases; junction bases outside the gene matches: 8. The CDR3 consists of 14 residues. Germline V CDR1 and CDR2: SGHRS, YFSETQ. The CDR3 DNA reads TGCGCCAGCAGCTACAAAGGACTAGACCACGAGCAGTACTTC. This codes for CASSYKGLDHEQYF.

This clonotype was counted between two and nine times. The V gene is TRBV6-1, the J gene TRBJ2-7; tentatively, D is TRBD2 (8 bases). V lost 6 bases and J lost 4, with 19 bases in between. The CDR3 runs to 15 residues. The germline V gene encodes CDR1 MNHNS and CDR2 SASEGT. The CDR3 DNA reads TGTGCCAGCAGCCTCTCGGGAGGGGGCGTGTACGAGCAGTACTTC. As protein: CASSLSGGGVYEQYF.

The chain employs TRBV10-3 and TRBJ1-1; 9 bases line up with TRBD1. Germline CDR1 reads ENHRY; CDR2 reads SYGVKD. The junction had 9 bases not matched to a gene; V was cut back by 10 bases and J by 3 bases. This CDR3 is built from 14 residues. CDR3 DNA sequence: TGTGCCACCGAACAGGGGGCAGGGGACACTGAAGCTTTCTTT. This codes for CATEQGAGDTEAFF.

This clonotype has ten or more counts. J is TRBJ1-5 and V is TRBV20-1; D gene ambiguous. With 4 bases removed from V and 2 bases from J, the gap between germline ends came to 9 bases. The length of the CDR3 is 13 residues. Germline V CDR1 and CDR2: DFQATT, SNEGSKA (reference sequence). Here the CDR3 DNA reads TGCAGTGCTATTACGAGCGGCAATCAGCCCCAGCATTTT. This sequence encodes CSAITSGNQPQHF.

This clonotype was seen many times. The chain combines TRBV6-1 with TRBJ2-2; 10 bases align to TRBD2. The CDR3 runs 13 residues. Germline values: CDR1 MNHNS, CDR2 SASEGT. The ends lost 7 bases at V and 6 bases at J; junction bases unmatched: 2. The CDR3 bases are TGTGCCAGCACACTAGCGGGATCCGGGGAGCTGTTTTTT. Translating gives CASTLAGSGELFF.

This clonotype was seen ten or more times. J is TRBJ1-1 and V is TRBV20-1; D is unclear. The V end lost 2 bases, the J end lost 1 base, and 20 bases lay between the germline ends. CDR1 is DFQATT, CDR2 SNEGSKA, per germline (reference sequence). The CDR3 is made up of 17 amino acids. The CDR3 protein is CSARFLDFLERNTEAFF. The CDR3, as DNA: TGCAGTGCTAGATTCCTCGATTTTCTGGAGCGGAACACTGAAGCTTTCTTT.

This clonotype was found many times. V and J are TRBV5-1 and TRBJ1-3; D gene uncertain. The germline V and J ends were trimmed by 4 bases and 0 bases, with 11 bases remaining between them. Germline V CDR1 and CDR2: SGHRS, YFSETQ. The CDR3 contains 15 residues. CDR3 coding DNA: TGCGCCAGCAGCCCGGGGTTGCGCTCTGGAAACACCATATATTTT. It codes for CASSPGLRSGNTIYF.

This clonotype has at least ten counts. The rearrangement links TRBV5-1 to TRBJ2-3, with unresolved D. The CDR3 totals 12 residues. CDR1 SGHRS and CDR2 YFSETQ come from the germline V gene. The ends were cut back, 4 bases at V and 5 bases at J, with 8 bases in the middle. CDR3 region: CASSTAGDTQYF. The CDR3 DNA reads TGCGCCAGCAGCACAGCAGGAGATACGCAGTATTTT.

This clonotype came up many times. This chain joins TRBV12-3 or TRBV12-4 and TRBJ1-3; D call uncertain. With 6 bases removed from V and 4 bases from J, the gap between germline ends came to 16 bases. The CDR3 sequence is 15 residues long. As DNA, the CDR3 is TGTGCCAGCAGCTCGGACGGGGTTTTAGGAAACACCATATATTTT. Its protein product is CASSSDGVLGNTIYF.

This clonotype occurred many times. The chain combines TRBV29-1 with TRBJ1-2; D not certain. Germline loops: CDR1 SQVTM, CDR2 ANQGSEA. The ends were cut back, 3 bases at V and 8 bases at J, with 16 bases in the middle. CDR3 size: 13 residues. This CDR3 is CSVDETHPGGYTF. In nucleotides, the CDR3 is TGCAGCGTTGATGAGACCCACCCTGGCGGCTACACCTTC.

The chain joins TRBV30 to TRBJ1-1; D gene uncertain. This CDR3 is built from 17 residues. The V gene's germline CDR1 is GTSNPN and CDR2 SVGIG (reference sequence). V dropped 4 bases and J dropped 4 bases, with 25 bases sitting between them. Here the CDR3 reads CAWKELTSRARGTEAFF. CDR3 DNA: TGTGCCTGGAAAGAGTTGACCAGTCGGGCCCGAGGCACTGAAGCTTTCTTT.

V is TRBV20-1 and J is TRBJ2-1, with 7 bases that match TRBD2. This CDR3 region has 13 residues. With 6 bases clipped from V and 6 bases from J, the junction kept 8 bases outside the gene matches. Germline lookup yields CDR1 DFQATT and CDR2 SNEGSKA (reference sequence). The CDR3 bases are TGCAGTGCCCTAACGACTAGCCCCAATGAGCAGTTCTTC. Protein: CSALTTSPNEQFF.

This clonotype showed up many times. One junction end does not reproduce the germline sequence, and a read error may be involved. V usage is TRBV10-3 and J usage is TRBJ2-5; perhaps TRBD1 as D (6 bases). There are 14 residues in the CDR3. Germline V CDR1 and CDR2: ENHRY, SYGVKD. The CDR3 bases are TGTGCCATCAGTCCTGGGACACCGCAAGGGACCCAGTACTTC. This sequence encodes CAISPGTPQGTQYF.

This clonotype has just a few counts. This chain links TRBV28 with TRBJ2-1; D is uncertain. The CDR3 extends over 12 amino acids. V gave up 5 bases and J gave up 10 bases, with 12 bases separating them. Germline V gene lookup returns CDR1 MDHEN and CDR2 SYDVKM. The CDR3 sequence: CASSAQVYEQFF. Written as DNA, the CDR3 is TGTGCCAGCAGTGCTCAGGTGTACGAGCAGTTCTTC.

This clonotype was detected a few times. The junction differs from germline at one of its ends, possibly a read error. The rearrangement joins TRBV5-1 to TRBJ1-3; 7 positions agree with TRBD1. Looked up from germline, CDR1 is SGHRS and CDR2 is YFSETQ. The CDR3 has 16 residues. CDR3 loop: CASTLGDRTAGNTIYF. CDR3 coding DNA: TGCGCCAGCACCTTGGGGGACAGAACCGCTGGAAACACCATATATTTT.

Ten or more counts support this clonotype. The gene calls are TRBV6-2 or TRBV6-3 and TRBJ2-7; D possibly corresponds to TRBD2 (6 bases). The germline V gene encodes CDR1 MNHEY and CDR2 SVGEGT. Deletions cut 0 bases from V and 1 base from J, with 7 bases between. The CDR3 consists of 14 residues. The CDR3 reads CASSYSGRSYEQYF. CDR3 in DNA: TGTGCCAGCAGTTACTCGGGGAGGTCCTACGAGCAGTACTTC.

This clonotype was counted between two and nine times. The V gene is TRBV4-1, the J gene TRBJ2-7; TRBD2 agrees at 11 bases. CDR3 length: 14 amino acids. V lost 2 bases to trimming and J lost 5 bases; unmatched junction nucleotides: 2. Germline CDR1 reads MGHRA; CDR2 reads YSYEKL. The CDR3 spells CASSQTSGSDEQYF. In DNA, the CDR3 is TGCGCCAGCAGCCAAACTAGCGGGAGTGACGAGCAGTACTTC.